The 17 T cell receptor beta chains below all came from one sample that was sequenced in a study of radiotherapy plus CTLA-4 blockade in lung cancer listed by TCRdb under 2018. The library was built by means of the immunoSEQ multiplex PCR assay. TCRdb limited this immuneACCESS table to in-frame rearrangements with V and J called. A share of clones is missing; checked studies link under half to unresolved V genes, and the rest is unexplained. The sample profile shows 45,000 or so clones; roughly 73% of them were found once. The ten most abundant clones make up roughly 3.5% of the sample. Sequenced material: peripheral blood, taken from a patient treated with radiotherapy plus ipilimumab. The source of these receptors is a human donor with non-small cell lung cancer who had a complete response to radiotherapy plus ipilimumab.

The rearrangement joins TRBV4-3 to TRBJ2-1; 16 bases align to TRBD2. The CDR3 has 20 amino acids. Germline lookup yields CDR1 LGHNA and CDR2 YSLEER. J was trimmed by 0 bases and V by 0 bases; bases with no gene match: 5. As DNA, the CDR3 is TGCGCCAGCAGCCAAGAGGGACTAGCGGGGGGGCCGAGCTCCTACAATGAGCAGTTCTTC. This sequence encodes CASSQEGLAGGPSSYNEQFF.

CDR3 residues: CASRRGGTGEDEQYF. The CDR3 DNA follows: TGTGCCAGCCGAAGGGGGGGGACAGGGGAAGACGAGCAGTACTTC. The V and J genes are TRBV28 and TRBJ2-7; TRBD1 agrees at 10 bases. With V trimmed by 8 bases and J by 5 bases, 12 bases remained unmatched. CDR1 and CDR2 (germline): MDHEN, SYDVKM. The CDR3 is made up of 15 amino acids.

The chain combines TRBV9 with TRBJ2-2; D call uncertain. Germline lookup yields CDR1 SGDLS and CDR2 YYNGEE. The CDR3 runs 15 residues. Trimming stripped 4 bases from V and 0 bases from J, with 10 bases between. Here the CDR3 DNA reads TGTGCCAGCAGCCCGTTAGTCTCGAACACCGGGGAGCTGTTTTTT. This encodes CASSPLVSNTGELFF. Drawing the rest from reference TRBV9 and TRBJ2-2, the complete variable domain is DSGVTQTPKHLITATGQRVTLRCSPRSGDLSVYWYQQSLDQGLQFLIQYYNGEERAKGNILERFSAQQFPDLHSELNLSSLELGDSALYFCASSPLVSNTGELFFGEGSRLTVL.

The V call is TRBV2, the J call TRBJ2-5, with D hard to call. The V gene lost 3 bases and the J gene lost 2 bases, with 10 bases spanning the gap. The CDR3 has 14 amino acids. The germline CDR1 and CDR2 sequences are SNHLY and FYNNEI. CDR3 protein: CASSDGQDQETQYF. Here the CDR3 DNA reads TGTGCCAGCAGTGATGGGCAGGATCAAGAGACCCAGTACTTC.

The chain combines TRBV14 with TRBJ2-5; 8 bases fit TRBD1. Trimming at V came to 1 base and at J to 4 bases, leaving 5 bases not matched to a gene. Germline V gene sequence: CDR1 SGHDN, CDR2 FVKESK. The CDR3 extends over 15 amino acids. The CDR3 is CASSQVQGAPETQYF. In nucleotides, the CDR3 is TGTGCCAGCAGCCAAGTCCAGGGGGCTCCAGAGACCCAGTACTTC.

The chain is built from TRBV7-2 and TRBJ2-1; the match to TRBD1 covers 9 bases. This CDR3 has 14 amino acids. CDR1 is SGHTA, CDR2 FQGNSA, per germline. The J segment lost 7 bases and the V segment lost 2 bases, leaving 3 bases of the junction unmatched. This CDR3 reads CASSLTGGTNEQFF. The CDR3 nucleotides read TGTGCCAGCAGCTTAACAGGGGGCACGAATGAGCAGTTCTTC.

J is TRBJ1-1 and V is TRBV29-1, with 9 bases aligning to TRBD1. V dropped 4 bases and J dropped 3; count of bases not matched to a gene: 3. There are 13 residues in the CDR3. Germline assignment: CDR1 SQVTM and CDR2 ANQGSEA. The CDR3 reads CSVVGDRDTEAFF. As DNA, the CDR3 is TGCAGCGTTGTAGGGGACAGGGACACTGAAGCTTTCTTT.

CDR3 coding DNA: TGTGCCTGGAGTGGTAGAGGAGATCAGCCCCAGCATTTT. It translates to CAWSGRGDQPQHF. The genes are TRBV30 and TRBJ1-5, with D unclear. The CDR3 runs to 13 residues. V was pared by 1 base and J by 5 bases, with 9 bases between. Germline V gene lookup returns CDR1 GTSNPN and CDR2 SVGIG (reference sequence). Supplemented by reference TRBV30 and TRBJ1-5, the full variable domain reads SQTIHQWPATLVQPVGSPLSLECTVEGTSNPNLYWYRQAAGRGLQLLFYSVGIGQISSEVPQNLSASRPQDRQFILSSKKLLLSDSGFYLCAWSGRGDQPQHFGDGTRLSIL.

Only a few counts were recorded for this clone. CDR3 in amino acids: CASTPGDLLSYEQYF. Written as DNA, the CDR3 is TGTGCCAGCACCCCAGGGGACCTACTCTCCTACGAGCAGTACTTC. This sequence joins TRBV11-2 and TRBJ2-5, with D maybe TRBD1 (6 bases). The J call may be mistaken, given a closer DNA end match to TRBJ2-7. There are 15 residues in the CDR3. Germline-derived CDR1 and CDR2 are SGHAT and FQNNGV.

The chain combines TRBV29-1 with TRBJ2-2, with D unclear. The CDR3 has 14 amino acids. Germline V gives CDR1 SQVTM, CDR2 ANQGSEA. The germline V and J ends were trimmed by 7 bases and 3 bases, with 15 bases remaining between them. DNA for the CDR3: TGCAGCGCCTTTAGCACCTTAGACACCGGGGAGCTGTTTTTT. Translated: CSAFSTLDTGELFF.

V usage is TRBV6-5 and J usage is TRBJ2-1; the match to TRBD2 covers 10 bases. CDR3 size: 15 residues. Per the germline V gene, CDR1 is MNHEY and CDR2 is SVGAGI. The V segment lost 5 bases and the J segment 7 bases; nucleotides outside the gene matches: 8. In DNA form, the CDR3 reads TGTGCCAGCAGTCGGCTAGCGGGAGCAGGGAATGAGCAGTTCTTC. Translation gives CASSRLAGAGNEQFF.

V usage is TRBV4-1 and J usage is TRBJ2-3; 7 bases agree with TRBD2. Germline values: CDR1 MGHRA, CDR2 YSYEKL. The CDR3 consists of 16 residues. The trim removed 5 bases at V and 0 bases at J, leaving 8 bases unmatched. The CDR3 loop is CASSTSGRGSTDTQYF. The CDR3 DNA is TGCGCCAGCAGCACGTCAGGGCGGGGGAGCACAGATACGCAGTATTTT.

The chain carries TRBV5-1 and TRBJ1-4; D perhaps matches TRBD1 (6 bases). Per germline, CDR1 SGHRS and CDR2 YFSETQ. This CDR3 is built from 14 residues. Trimming cost V 4 bases and J 8 bases, with 15 bases left between them. CDR3: CASSSRGPFEKLFF. The CDR3 DNA follows: TGCGCCAGCAGCAGCAGGGGTCCTTTCGAAAAACTGTTTTTT.

This clone showed up just once. The chain's CDR3 is CASSQNEQGGQGNQPQHF. The CDR3 DNA follows: TGTGCCAGCTCACAGAACGAACAGGGCGGGCAAGGCAATCAGCCCCAGCATTTT. This rearrangement joins TRBV18 to TRBJ1-5; tentative D call: TRBD1 (6 bases). From germline, CDR1 is KGHSH and CDR2 LQKENI. The CDR3 is 18 residues long. Deletions cut 4 bases from V and 2 bases from J, with 21 bases between.

This clone was counted between two and nine times. The chain links TRBV5-1 to TRBJ2-1; 15 nucleotides line up with TRBD2. With V trimmed by 3 bases and J by 16 bases, 8 bases remained unmatched. The CDR3 loop spans 14 amino acids. Germline V CDR1 and CDR2: SGHRS, YFSETQ. For the CDR3, the DNA is TGCGCCAGCAGCTCGGGACTAGCGGGAGGCTCAGCATTCTTC. Encoded protein: CASSSGLAGGSAFF.

This chain uses TRBV6-1 with TRBJ2-5; 7 bases are shared with TRBD2. Germline V gene lookup returns CDR1 MNHNS and CDR2 SASEGT. The CDR3 loop spans 16 amino acids. V lost 2 bases and J lost 1; bases outside the gene matches: 7. For the CDR3, the DNA is TGTGCCAGCAGTGAATTGGGCGGGACTATCCAAGAGACCCAGTACTTC. The encoded protein is CASSELGGTIQETQYF.

CDR3 residues: CASSRGVGGGATETQYF. The CDR3 DNA reads as TGTGCCAGCAGCCGTGGGGTTGGAGGGGGGGCTACGGAGACCCAGTACTTC. The V gene is TRBV7-9, the J gene TRBJ2-5; possible D gene TRBD2, 7 bases. CDR1 and CDR2 from the germline V gene are SEHNR and FQNEAQ (reference sequence). Trimming took 5 bases from V and 5 from J, leaving 24 bases between them. CDR3 length: 17 amino acids.